This TCR beta chain was recorded in a study of blood T cell repertoires in COVID-19. Turning to the study itself: COVID-19 samples collected from the United States, Italy and Spain covered acute and convalescent phases.

This clone was counted once. Some clones are missing from TCRdb's copy, which holds only in-frame ones; the method was immunoSEQ multiplex PCR. The table has about 250,000 clones, roughly 88% seen once. Germline values: CDR1 LNHDA, CDR2 SQIVND (reference sequence). Trimming took off 1 base at V and 0 bases at J, with 7 bases between the two ends. The CDR3 is made up of 14 amino acids. The chain combines TRBV19 with TRBJ2-7; no clear D. Sequenced input: peripheral blood. This sequence originates from a woman in her twenties or thirties with acute or convalescent COVID-19. CDR3 bases: TGTGCCAGTAGTATAGTACCAGACTCCTACGAGCAGTACTTC. It translates to CASSIVPDSYEQYF.